The clone carrying this TCR beta chain has at least ten counts. What it binds is unknown. In patients aged 18 to 65, hyperthyroidism was newly diagnosed, with duration under 2 months. Every diagnosis used clinical symptoms, serum thyroxine and TRAb, thyroid ultrasound and orbital computed tomography. These data originate in a study of T cells in Graves' hyperthyroidism and ophthalmopathy. Using RNA transcripts as the source, TCR beta CDR3 regions were amplified. The HTBI primer set was used in a first-round RT-PCR of the TCR CDR3. TCRdb recomputed calls from the multiplex PCR reads with MiXCR, one row per CDR3 protein. The table records approximately 400,000 distinct CDR3 sequences, 15% to 18% of them present only once. Study-wide points: Blood also carried most thyroid clonotypes expanded above 0.001.

Trimming took off 2 bases at V and 3 bases at J, with 15 bases between the two ends. Germline V CDR1 and CDR2: SGHVS, FQNEAQ. This CDR3 region has 16 residues. The sequence derives from a woman between 18 and 29 years old with Graves' hyperthyroidism. Sequencing was performed on blood. The rearrangement uses TRBV7-8 and TRBJ2-3, with D possibly called TRBD1 or TRBD2 (6 bases each). The CDR3 DNA is TGTGCCAGCAGCTTATTCCGGGAGAGGGGGACAGATACGCAGTATTTT. Translating gives CASSLFRERGTDTQYF. The complete variable domain, with remaining parts taken from reference TRBV7-8 and TRBJ2-3, reads GAGVSQSPRYKVAKRGQDVALRCDPISGHVSLFWYQQALGQGPEFLTYFQNEAQLDKSGLPSDRFFAERPEGSVSTLKIQRTQQEDSAVYLCASSLFRERGTDTQYFGPGTRLTVL.